These T cell receptor beta chains were read from a single sample in a study of blood T cells in healthy people across ages. One entry per CDR3 protein, called by TCRdb with MiXCR from the 5' RACE reads. Of 1 million or so distinct CDR3 sequences listed, about 23% were seen once; the top ten hold approximately 0.71%. This sample was also put to use in a study of T cells of mothers and their children.

Material: blood. The receptor set was obtained from a girl between 2 and 10 years old in good health. CDR3s include the opening cysteine and the closing phenylalanine or tryptophan. The D gene is left open where the match is weak. The size field is filled for only some rows; it gives once, few, many or a size class.

d_gene,v_gene,j_gene,abundance,CDR3nt,CDR3aa
.,TRBV11-3,TRBJ2-3,few,TGTGCCAGCAGCTCACCCGGTACTACCTTTTATATCGATACGCAGTATTTT,CASSSPGTTFYIDTQYF
.,TRBV3-1,TRBJ1-2,few,TGTGCCAGCAGCCAAGAGGGGCCTAACTCCTTTTATGGCTACACCTTC,CASSQEGPNSFYGYTF
.,TRBV12-3/TRBV12-4,TRBJ2-2,.,TGTGCCAGCAGCCCCAGTGGTGGAAGGGAGCTGTTTTTT,CASSPSGGRELFF
.,TRBV29-1,TRBJ2-7,.,TGCAGCGTTGAAGATACAGTCGGTGGGGAAAAATACGAGCAGTACTTC,CSVEDTVGGEKYEQYF
TRBD1,TRBV20-1,TRBJ1-4,few,TGCAGTGCATCGGACAGGGGCTCAACTAATGAAAAACTGTTTTTT,CSASDRGSTNEKLFF
.,TRBV27,TRBJ1-1,few,TGTGCCAGCATCAGATACGGGGGGATGGCTGAAGCTTTCTTT,CASIRYGGMAEAFF
TRBD2,TRBV13,TRBJ2-7,few,TGTGCCAGCAGCGTCTCCGGGACTAGTGCCTACGAGCAGTACTTC,CASSVSGTSAYEQYF
.,TRBV7-9,TRBJ1-4,.,TGTGCCAGCAGCCCGCCCAGAACTCCTAATGAAAAACTGTTTTTT,CASSPPRTPNEKLFF
TRBD2,TRBV4-1,TRBJ2-2,.,TGCGCCAGCAGCCACCTTCTAGCGGACACCGGGGAGCTGTTTTTT,CASSHLLADTGELFF
.,TRBV7-2,TRBJ1-2,few,TGTGCCAGCAGCTTAGCGGCGGCAGCCTATGGCCACACCTTC,CASSLAAAAYGHTF
.,TRBV5-4,TRBJ1-1,many,TGTGCCAGCAGCGTCCCTGGTGGCACTGAAGCTTTCTTT,CASSVPGGTEAFF
.,TRBV28,TRBJ2-1,few,TGTGCCAGCGGGGGCAGGATCAGCTCCTACAATGAGCAGTTCTTC,CASGGRISSYNEQFF
.,TRBV4-3,TRBJ2-7,few,TGCGCCAGCAGCCAAGGACGGACTGGCGAGCAGTACTTC,CASSQGRTGEQYF
TRBD2,TRBV7-3,TRBJ2-2,few,TGTGCCAGCAGGCCGACTAGCGGGAGGGCCGGGGAGCTGTTTTTT,CASRPTSGRAGELFF
.,TRBV20-1,TRBJ2-5,.,TGCAGTGCTCGAAAAACCGGGACTCAGAAAGAGACCCAGTACTTC,CSARKTGTQKETQYF
TRBD2,TRBV6-5,TRBJ2-5,.,TGTGCCAGTAGCGGGGGGGACTCTGAGACTCAGTACTTC,CASSGGDSETQYF
TRBD1,TRBV5-1,TRBJ2-5,many,TGCGCCAGCAGCTTATTGGGACAGGGAAGAGAGACCCAGTACTTC,CASSLLGQGRETQYF
.,TRBV20-1,TRBJ2-1,few,TGCAGTGCTTTCCTCGAGACAGATAGGAATGAGCAGTTCTTC,CSAFLETDRNEQFF
TRBD2,TRBV7-9,TRBJ2-5,.,TGTGCCAGCAGCCCGAGGACTAGCGGGGGAATACAAGAGACCCAGTACTTC,CASSPRTSGGIQETQYF
TRBD1,TRBV20-1,TRBJ2-7,few,TGCAGTGCTAGAGGCCTGAACAGGGGCCCCGAGCAGTACTTC,CSARGLNRGPEQYF
.,TRBV7-2,TRBJ1-5,.,TGTGCCAGCAGTGGCTTCCATAGCAATCAGCCCCAGCATTTT,CASSGFHSNQPQHF
TRBD1,TRBV12-3/TRBV12-4,TRBJ1-2,.,TGTGCCAGCAGTTTTGGCAGGACAGGTTATGGCTACACCTTC,CASSFGRTGYGYTF
.,TRBV4-1,TRBJ1-3,.,TGCGCCAGCAGCCAAGATTCGGCAGTACTATCTGGAAACACCATATATTTT,CASSQDSAVLSGNTIYF
.,TRBV24-1,TRBJ2-7,few,TGTGCCACCAGTGATGTGACAGATTCCTACGAGCAGTACTTC,CATSDVTDSYEQYF
TRBD1,TRBV7-9,TRBJ1-5,.,TGTGCCAGCAGCTCCGGGACAGGAGAGATGAATCAGCCCCAGCATTTT,CASSSGTGEMNQPQHF
TRBD1,TRBV2,TRBJ2-6,.,TGTGCCAGCAGTGAAAAGGGGACAGGGGGCGCCCTTTTGGGTAGCTCTGGGGCCAACGTCCTGACTTTC,CASSEKGTGGALLGSSGANVLTF
.,TRBV3-1,TRBJ2-7,.,TGTGCCAGCAGCCAAGTATGGATCCCTCCGGGCGAGCAGTACTTC,CASSQVWIPPGEQYF
TRBD2,TRBV20-1,TRBJ2-5,.,TGCAGTGTTCTTAGGGCGGGGGGTGGAGAGACCCAGTACTTC,CSVLRAGGGETQYF
TRBD1,TRBV29-1,TRBJ2-1,few,TGCAGCGTTGGTATGGGGACAGGGAGATACAATGAGCAGTTCTTC,CSVGMGTGRYNEQFF
TRBD2,TRBV29-1,TRBJ2-5,few,TGCAGCGCTGAATGGCGGGACGGGAGGGAGACCCAGTACTTC,CSAEWRDGRETQYF
.,TRBV2,TRBJ1-2,.,TGTGCCAGCAGTGAACAGGGGAATGGCTACACCTTC,CASSEQGNGYTF
.,TRBV5-1,TRBJ2-3,few,TGCGCCAGCAGCTTGGATCCCGCAGGAGTCACAGATACGCAGTATTTT,CASSLDPAGVTDTQYF
.,TRBV12-3/TRBV12-4,TRBJ1-6,few,TGTGCCAGCAGTCAGGCTAATTCACCCCTCCACTTT,CASSQANSPLHF
.,TRBV6-5,TRBJ1-2,few,TGTGCCAGCAATCCCCACTCGCAGATTAACTATGGCTACACCTTC,CASNPHSQINYGYTF
.,TRBV10-3,TRBJ2-7,.,TGTGCCATCAGTGAGACTGGACAGACCTACGAGCAGTACTTC,CAISETGQTYEQYF
.,TRBV12-3/TRBV12-4,TRBJ2-2,.,TGTGCCAGCAGTACTGTTGGGCTGTTTTTT,CASSTVGLFF
.,TRBV13,TRBJ1-4,.,TGTGCCAGCAGCTACTCGGAGGGGGAAAAACTGTTTTTT,CASSYSEGEKLFF
.,TRBV7-2,TRBJ2-6,few,TGTGCCAGCGAAGGAGGAACAGGTCGCTCTGGGGCCAACGTCCTGACTTTC,CASEGGTGRSGANVLTF
TRBD1,TRBV29-1,TRBJ2-3,many,TGCAGCGCCTTGGACAGGAAGGATACGCAGTATTTT,CSALDRKDTQYF
.,TRBV20-1,TRBJ2-7,.,TGCAGTGCTCAGGCTAACTACGAGCAGTACTTC,CSAQANYEQYF
TRBD1,TRBV20-1,TRBJ2-1,few,TGCAGCCCCGGGACAGGTGGAAATGAGCAGTTCTTC,CSPGTGGNEQFF
.,TRBV9,TRBJ2-1,few,TGTGCCAGCAGCGTCCCGGCCGCGGGGATCTCCTACAATGAGCAGTTCTTC,CASSVPAAGISYNEQFF
.,TRBV4-1,TRBJ1-5,.,TGCGCCAGCAGCCAGGGAGGGCCCATACCGGGGCCCCAGCATTTT,CASSQGGPIPGPQHF
TRBD2,TRBV29-1,TRBJ2-7,.,TGCAGCATCAAAACGGGACTAGCGGGAGCCTACGAGCAGTACTTC,CSIKTGLAGAYEQYF
.,TRBV6-6,TRBJ1-3,.,TGTGCCAGCTGCACGGGGGGACCTTCTGGAAACACCATATATTTT,CASCTGGPSGNTIYF
.,TRBV5-1,TRBJ1-4,few,TGCGCCAGCAGCTTCGGGGGGGAAAATGAAAAACTGTTTTTT,CASSFGGENEKLFF
.,TRBV5-8,TRBJ2-5,few,TGTGCCAGCAGCTTGGAGGAAGGGGTCGAGACCCAGTACTTC,CASSLEEGVETQYF
TRBD1,TRBV2,TRBJ1-4,few,TGTGCCAGCAGGTCAGGGGGCTCTGAAAAACTGTTTTTT,CASRSGGSEKLFF
TRBD1,TRBV20-1,TRBJ2-5,.,TGCAGTGGACAGGGCCGCATGGAGACCCAGTACTTC,CSGQGRMETQYF
.,TRBV7-9,TRBJ2-6,few,TGTGCCAGCAGCCTGATGGTCTCTGGGGCCAACGTCCTGACTTTC,CASSLMVSGANVLTF
.,TRBV6-2/TRBV6-3,TRBJ2-7,.,TGTGCCAGCAGTTCCGGGACCCCCACCTACGAGCAGTACTTC,CASSSGTPTYEQYF
.,TRBV20-1,TRBJ2-5,.,TGCAGTCCTAGACTGCTCCAAGAGACCCAGTACTTC,CSPRLLQETQYF
.,TRBV5-1,TRBJ2-5,.,TGCGCCAGCAGCTTGAGGCAGGGAGAGAAAGAGACCCAGTACTTC,CASSLRQGEKETQYF